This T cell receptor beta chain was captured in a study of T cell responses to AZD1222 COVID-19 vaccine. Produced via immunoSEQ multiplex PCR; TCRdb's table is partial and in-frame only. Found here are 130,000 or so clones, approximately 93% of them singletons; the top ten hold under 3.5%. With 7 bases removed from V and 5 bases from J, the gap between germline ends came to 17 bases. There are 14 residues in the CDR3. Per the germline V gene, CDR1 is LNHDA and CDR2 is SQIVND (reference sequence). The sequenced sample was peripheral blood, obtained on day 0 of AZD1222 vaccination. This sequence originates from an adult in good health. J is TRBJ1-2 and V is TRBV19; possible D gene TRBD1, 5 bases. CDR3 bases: TGTGCCAGTACCACAGCGGGGACGGAGTATGGCTACACCTTC. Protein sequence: CASTTAGTEYGYTF.